Listed below are T cell receptor beta chains from one sample, sequenced in a study of shared clonotypes between healthy human individuals. The data were produced by immunoSEQ multiplex PCR, yet TCRdb's version contains in-frame clones alone and is incomplete. The data hold over 2,000,000 clones, with about 94% observed a single time. Sequences were obtained from naive CD8+ T cells from PBMCs. These receptors were obtained from a man aged 18 to 30 in good health. Some clones in this sample may be carry-over from other donors' samples. CDR3s include the opening cysteine and the closing phenylalanine or tryptophan. The order of the fields is CDR3 DNA, CDR3 protein, V gene, clone size, D gene, J gene. D genes are given only for firm matches. The size entry is marked missing in some rows and otherwise reads once, few, many or a size class.

DNA: TGTGCCAGCAGCTTAGGGCAGCCCACAGATACGCAGTATTTT
CDR3: CASSLGQPTDTQYF
V: TRBV5-6
size: NA
D: NA
J: TRBJ2-3

DNA: TGTGCCAGCAGCGTAGCCCAGAATTACGAGCAGTACTTC
CDR3: CASSVAQNYEQYF
V: TRBV9
size: NA
D: NA
J: TRBJ2-7

DNA: TGTGCCAGCAGCACCTTAGCGGGAGGGCCCAGTGAGCAGTTCTTC
CDR3: CASSTLAGGPSEQFF
V: TRBV7-3
size: NA
D: TRBD2
J: TRBJ2-1

DNA: TGTGCCTCCTCGGGGAGCGGGAGCACAGATACGCAGTATTTT
CDR3: CASSGSGSTDTQYF
V: TRBV7-3
size: NA
D: NA
J: TRBJ2-3

DNA: TGTGCCAGTAGTGCTGGACAGGGAGCTGAAGCTTTCTTT
CDR3: CASSAGQGAEAFF
V: TRBV19
size: NA
D: TRBD1
J: TRBJ1-1

DNA: TGTGCCAGCAGCGTATGGGAGAGCACTGAAGCTTTCTTT
CDR3: CASSVWESTEAFF
V: TRBV9
size: few
D: NA
J: TRBJ1-1

DNA: TGTGCCAGCAGGTGGCTGTACTATGGCTACACCTTC
CDR3: CASRWLYYGYTF
V: TRBV2
size: NA
D: NA
J: TRBJ1-2

DNA: TGTGCCAGCAAACCCGGGACAGGGGAAGAGACCCAGTACTTC
CDR3: CASKPGTGEETQYF
V: TRBV27
size: NA
D: TRBD1
J: TRBJ2-5

DNA: TGTGCCAGCGTTCCGGGAGCGGGAGGGAATACGCAGTATTTT
CDR3: CASVPGAGGNTQYF
V: TRBV25-1
size: NA
D: TRBD2
J: TRBJ2-3

DNA: TGTGCCAGCAGCTTAGCACCAGGGGGATTCGGCACTGAAGCTTTCTTT
CDR3: CASSLAPGGFGTEAFF
V: TRBV11-2
size: NA
D: TRBD1
J: TRBJ1-1

DNA: TGTGCCAGCAGTGAACTCGCGAGGGCCTCTAACTATGGCTACACCTTC
CDR3: CASSELARASNYGYTF
V: TRBV2
size: NA
D: NA
J: TRBJ1-2

DNA: TGTGCCAGCAGCTTGGCACCGTCCTACGAGCAGTACTTC
CDR3: CASSLAPSYEQYF
V: TRBV5-4
size: NA
D: NA
J: TRBJ2-7

DNA: TGTGCCATCCGGGTTTTAGCCCTATCCTCTGGGGCCAACGTCCTGACTTTC
CDR3: CAIRVLALSSGANVLTF
V: TRBV10-3
size: NA
D: NA
J: TRBJ2-6

DNA: TGTGCCAGCAGCCCCAGGGAGGGTGTTTCTCCCTACGAGCAGTACTTC
CDR3: CASSPREGVSPYEQYF
V: TRBV4-2
size: once
D: TRBD2
J: TRBJ2-7

DNA: TGCGCCAGCAGCTTGGAGGGGCGTGGGACCCAGTACTTC
CDR3: CASSLEGRGTQYF
V: TRBV5-1
size: once
D: NA
J: TRBJ2-5

DNA: TGTGCCAGCAGCCAAGACGGGACAGACGGGATAATTAACTATGGCTACACCTTC
CDR3: CASSQDGTDGIINYGYTF
V: TRBV4-2
size: once
D: TRBD1
J: TRBJ1-2

DNA: TGTGCCAGCAGCCTAATACCCCGGAGGGAAGAGACCCAGTACTTC
CDR3: CASSLIPRREETQYF
V: TRBV7-8
size: NA
D: NA
J: TRBJ2-5

DNA: TGTGCCAGTAGTATAGCTTATCCCATTGGCGATAACACCGGGGAGCTGTTTTTT
CDR3: CASSIAYPIGDNTGELFF
V: TRBV19
size: NA
D: NA
J: TRBJ2-2

DNA: TGTGCCAGCAGCGAAACTAGCGGAGTTGGCTACGAGCAGTACTTC
CDR3: CASSETSGVGYEQYF
V: TRBV9
size: NA
D: TRBD2
J: TRBJ2-7

DNA: TGTGCCAGCAGCCAGCCCGGACTTAACACCGGGGAGCTGTTTTTT
CDR3: CASSQPGLNTGELFF
V: TRBV14
size: NA
D: NA
J: TRBJ2-2

DNA: TGTGCCAGCAGGATCCGGACAGGGGTTAATGAGCAGTTCTTC
CDR3: CASRIRTGVNEQFF
V: TRBV27
size: NA
D: TRBD1
J: TRBJ2-1

DNA: TGTGCCAGTAGTATAGAGTCTTTCCCGATCTATACGCAGTATTTT
CDR3: CASSIESFPIYTQYF
V: TRBV19
size: NA
D: NA
J: TRBJ2-3

DNA: TGTGCCAGCAGCCGCCAGACCCAAACCGGGCTCGAGCAGTACTTC
CDR3: CASSRQTQTGLEQYF
V: TRBV7-9
size: NA
D: NA
J: TRBJ2-7

DNA: TGTGCCAGCAGCTTACTAGCGGGAGGATCCTACGAGCAGTACTTC
CDR3: CASSLLAGGSYEQYF
V: TRBV7-3
size: NA
D: TRBD2
J: TRBJ2-7

DNA: TGTGCCAGCAGACCCCCGGGACTAAAGCAGTTCTTC
CDR3: CASRPPGLKQFF
V: TRBV28
size: NA
D: TRBD2
J: TRBJ2-1

DNA: TGTGCCAGCAGCTTAGAAGGGAGCGGGCCTCCCGGGAGCGGGGAGCTGTTTTTT
CDR3: CASSLEGSGPPGSGELFF
V: TRBV7-9
size: NA
D: NA
J: TRBJ2-2

DNA: TGTGCCAGCAGCTTGTCGGACTGGTACGAGCAGTACTTC
CDR3: CASSLSDWYEQYF
V: TRBV11-2
size: NA
D: NA
J: TRBJ2-7

DNA: TGTGCCAGCAGTGAGCGGGACTGGTACAATGAGCAGTTCTTC
CDR3: CASSERDWYNEQFF
V: TRBV6-1
size: NA
D: NA
J: TRBJ2-1

DNA: TGTGCCAGCAGTTTATCTAGGATCGTCGACAATGAGCAGTTCTTC
CDR3: CASSLSRIVDNEQFF
V: TRBV27
size: NA
D: NA
J: TRBJ2-1

DNA: TGTGCCTGGTTCGGGCCTACAAGCTCCTACAATGAGCAGTTCTTC
CDR3: CAWFGPTSSYNEQFF
V: TRBV30
size: once
D: NA
J: TRBJ2-1

DNA: TGTGCCATCAGTGACCCTAACTCTGGAAACACCATATATTTT
CDR3: CAISDPNSGNTIYF
V: TRBV10-3
size: NA
D: NA
J: TRBJ1-3

DNA: TGTGCCAGCAGCTTGGGGGGCGCAGGGATTCAGCCCCAGCATTTT
CDR3: CASSLGGAGIQPQHF
V: TRBV7-9
size: NA
D: NA
J: TRBJ1-5

DNA: TGCGCCAGCAGCTTGGACAGGACTGGAAACACCATATATTTT
CDR3: CASSLDRTGNTIYF
V: TRBV5-1
size: NA
D: NA
J: TRBJ1-3

DNA: TGTGCCAGCAGCTTAGGGACTAGCGGCTCCTACGAGCAGTACTTC
CDR3: CASSLGTSGSYEQYF
V: TRBV13
size: once
D: TRBD2
J: TRBJ2-7

DNA: TGTGCCAGCAGTGAACCAGAGACGGTAGAGCAGTTCTTC
CDR3: CASSEPETVEQFF
V: TRBV2
size: NA
D: NA
J: TRBJ2-1

DNA: TGTGCCAGCAGCTTAGGGGTAGCTGGAGCGGAGACCCAGTACTTC
CDR3: CASSLGVAGAETQYF
V: TRBV7-3
size: NA
D: NA
J: TRBJ2-5

DNA: TGTGCCAGCAGTGAATGGACGGCTAGCAGCCAGCCCCAGCATTTT
CDR3: CASSEWTASSQPQHF
V: TRBV2
size: NA
D: NA
J: TRBJ1-5

DNA: TGTGCCAGCAGCCACAGTGACAGGGTGGAAGCTTTCTTT
CDR3: CASSHSDRVEAFF
V: TRBV5-8
size: NA
D: TRBD1
J: TRBJ1-1

DNA: TGTGCCAGCAGCTTAACCACAGCGGGAGGTACAGATACGCAGTATTTT
CDR3: CASSLTTAGGTDTQYF
V: TRBV7-3
size: NA
D: TRBD2
J: TRBJ2-3

DNA: TGTGCCACCATCTCAAACACAAGAAAAAGAACCGAAAAACTGTTTTTT
CDR3: CATISNTRKRTEKLFF
V: TRBV10-3
size: NA
D: NA
J: TRBJ1-4

DNA: TGCGCCAGCAGCTCGGACACTAGCGCAAATCACAATGAGCAGTTCTTC
CDR3: CASSSDTSANHNEQFF
V: TRBV5-1
size: NA
D: TRBD2
J: TRBJ2-1

DNA: TGTGCCATCAGTCCGCAGGGGAGTCAGCCCCAGCATTTT
CDR3: CAISPQGSQPQHF
V: TRBV10-3
size: NA
D: NA
J: TRBJ1-5

DNA: TGTGCCAGCAGCCCAGCCGGGATTAGCACAGATACGCAGTATTTT
CDR3: CASSPAGISTDTQYF
V: TRBV7-9
size: NA
D: NA
J: TRBJ2-3